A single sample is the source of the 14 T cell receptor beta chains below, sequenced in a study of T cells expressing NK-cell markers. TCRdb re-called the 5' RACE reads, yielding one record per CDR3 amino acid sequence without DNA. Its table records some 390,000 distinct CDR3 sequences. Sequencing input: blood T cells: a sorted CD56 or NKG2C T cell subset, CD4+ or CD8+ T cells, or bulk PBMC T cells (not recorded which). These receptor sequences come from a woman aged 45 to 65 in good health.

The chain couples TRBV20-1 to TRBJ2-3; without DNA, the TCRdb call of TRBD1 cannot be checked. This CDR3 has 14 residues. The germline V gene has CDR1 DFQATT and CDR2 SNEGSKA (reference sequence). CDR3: CSASGASIADTQYF.

The CDR3 spells CASRPGYRTGELFF. The V call is TRBV5-1, the J call TRBJ2-2; absent DNA, TCRdb's TRBD1 call cannot be checked. CDR1 SGHRS and CDR2 YFSETQ come from the germline V gene. This CDR3 has 14 residues.

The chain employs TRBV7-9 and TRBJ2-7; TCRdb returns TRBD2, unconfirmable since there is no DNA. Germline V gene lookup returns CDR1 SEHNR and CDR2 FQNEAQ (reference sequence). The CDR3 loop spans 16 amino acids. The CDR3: CASSLVGAGTSYEQYF. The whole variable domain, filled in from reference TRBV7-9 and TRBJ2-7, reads DTGVSQNPRHKITKRGQNVTFRCDPISEHNRLYWYRQTLGQGPEFLTYFQNEAQLEKSRLLSDRFSAERPKGSFSTLEIQRTEQGDSAMYLCASSLVGAGTSYEQYFGPGTRLTVT.

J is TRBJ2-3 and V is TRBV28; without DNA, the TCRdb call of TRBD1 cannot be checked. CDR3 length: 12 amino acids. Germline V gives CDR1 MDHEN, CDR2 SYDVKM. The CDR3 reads CASSLPAVTQYF.

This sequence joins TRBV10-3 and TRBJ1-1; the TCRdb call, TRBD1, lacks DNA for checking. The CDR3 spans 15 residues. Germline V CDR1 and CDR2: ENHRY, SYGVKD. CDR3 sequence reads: CAISESGQGYTEAFF.

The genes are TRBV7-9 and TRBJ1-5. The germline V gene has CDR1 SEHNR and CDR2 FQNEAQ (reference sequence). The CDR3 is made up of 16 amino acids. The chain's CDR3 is CASSLGEGGSNQPQHF.

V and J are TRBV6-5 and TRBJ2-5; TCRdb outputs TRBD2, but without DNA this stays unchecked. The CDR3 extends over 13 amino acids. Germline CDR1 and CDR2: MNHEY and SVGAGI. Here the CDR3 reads CASRRASQETQYF.

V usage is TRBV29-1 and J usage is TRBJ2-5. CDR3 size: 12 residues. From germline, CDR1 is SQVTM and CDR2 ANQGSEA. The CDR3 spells CSVEDFRETQYF.

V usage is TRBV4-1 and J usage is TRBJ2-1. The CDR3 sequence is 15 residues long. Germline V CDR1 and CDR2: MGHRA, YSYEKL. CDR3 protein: CASSQDWADYNEQFF.

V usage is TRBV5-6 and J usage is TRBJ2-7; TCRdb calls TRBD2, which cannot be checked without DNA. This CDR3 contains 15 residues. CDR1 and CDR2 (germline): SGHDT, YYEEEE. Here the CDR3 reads CASSPGLAGGYEQYF.

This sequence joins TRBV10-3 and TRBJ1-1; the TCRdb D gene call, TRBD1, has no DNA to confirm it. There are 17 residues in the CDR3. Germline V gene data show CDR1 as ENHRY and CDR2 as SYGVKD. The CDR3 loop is CAISESTPGQTNTEAFF.

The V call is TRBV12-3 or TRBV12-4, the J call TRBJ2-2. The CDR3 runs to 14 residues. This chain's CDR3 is CASRVAGHTGELFF.

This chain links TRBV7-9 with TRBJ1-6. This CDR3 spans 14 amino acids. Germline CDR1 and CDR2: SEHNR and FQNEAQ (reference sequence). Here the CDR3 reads CASSLFRENSPLHF.

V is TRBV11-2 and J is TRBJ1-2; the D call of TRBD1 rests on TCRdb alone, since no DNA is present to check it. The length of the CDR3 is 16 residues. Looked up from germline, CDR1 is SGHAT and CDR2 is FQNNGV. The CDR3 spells CASSDRGNLANYGYTF.